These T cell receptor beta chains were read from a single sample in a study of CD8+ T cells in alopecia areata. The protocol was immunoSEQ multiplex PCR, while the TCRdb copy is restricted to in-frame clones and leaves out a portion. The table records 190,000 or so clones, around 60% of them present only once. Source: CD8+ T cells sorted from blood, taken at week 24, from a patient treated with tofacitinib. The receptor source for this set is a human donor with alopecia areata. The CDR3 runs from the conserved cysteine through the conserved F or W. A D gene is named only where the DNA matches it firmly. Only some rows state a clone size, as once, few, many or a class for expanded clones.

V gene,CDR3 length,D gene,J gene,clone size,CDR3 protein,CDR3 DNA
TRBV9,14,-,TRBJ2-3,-,CASSPGDNTDTQYF,TGTGCCAGCAGCCCGGGGGACAACACAGATACGCAGTATTTT
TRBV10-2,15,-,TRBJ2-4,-,CASSTRARTGDIQYF,TGCGCCAGCAGTACCCGTGCCAGGACGGGAGACATTCAGTACTTC
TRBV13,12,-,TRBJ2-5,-,CASSLGRETQYF,TGTGCCAGCAGCCTGGGGAGAGAGACCCAGTACTTC
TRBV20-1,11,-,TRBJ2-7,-,CSAPYLGEQYF,TGCAGTGCTCCCTATCTGGGTGAGCAGTACTTC
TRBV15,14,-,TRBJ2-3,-,CATSRVSGTDTQYF,TGTGCCACCAGCAGAGTTTCCGGCACAGATACGCAGTATTTT
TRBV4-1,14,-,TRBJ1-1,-,CASSQEGPNTEAFF,TGCGCCAGCAGCCAAGAGGGACCGAACACTGAAGCTTTCTTT
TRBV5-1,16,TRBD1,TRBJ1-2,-,CASSLDMRGTGPGYTF,TGCGCCAGCAGCTTGGATATGCGCGGGACAGGGCCCGGCTACACCTTC
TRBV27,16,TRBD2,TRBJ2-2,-,CASSLTSGEFTGELFF,TGTGCCAGCAGTTTGACTAGCGGAGAGTTCACCGGGGAGCTGTTTTTT
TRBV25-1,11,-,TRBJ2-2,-,CASSFARELFF,TGTGCCAGCTCATTCGCCCGGGAGCTGTTTTTT
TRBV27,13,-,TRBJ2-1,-,CASSFGGPNEQFF,TGTGCCAGCAGTTTCGGGGGGCCGAATGAGCAGTTCTTC
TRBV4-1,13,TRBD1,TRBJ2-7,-,CASGTGGSYEQYF,TGCGCCTCAGGAACAGGGGGCTCCTACGAGCAGTACTTC
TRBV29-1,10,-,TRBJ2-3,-,CSVEDGAQYF,TGCAGCGTTGAAGATGGGGCCCAGTATTTT
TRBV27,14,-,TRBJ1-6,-,CASIPRDKNSPLHF,TGTGCCAGCATCCCCCGGGATAAGAATTCACCCCTCCACTTT
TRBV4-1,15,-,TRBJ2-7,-,CASSQEGGLSYEQYF,TGCGCCAGCAGCCAAGAGGGAGGCCTGAGCTACGAGCAGTACTTC
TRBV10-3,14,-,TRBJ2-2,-,CAFARGGLTGELFF,TGTGCCTTCGCTAGGGGGGGCCTAACCGGGGAGCTGTTTTTT
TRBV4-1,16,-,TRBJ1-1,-,CASSQDRIWGDTEAFF,TGCGCCAGCAGCCAAGATCGGATTTGGGGCGACACTGAAGCTTTCTTT
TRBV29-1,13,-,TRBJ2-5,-,CSVEQTRGATQYF,TGCAGCGTTGAACAAACAAGGGGCGCGACCCAGTACTTC
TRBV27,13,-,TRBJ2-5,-,CASSLFSEETQYF,TGTGCCAGCAGTCTTTTCAGTGAGGAGACCCAGTACTTC
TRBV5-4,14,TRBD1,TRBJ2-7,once,CASSPGTGGYEQYF,TGTGCCAGCAGCCCCGGGACAGGGGGGTACGAGCAGTACTTC
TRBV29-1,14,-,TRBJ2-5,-,CSVEGGHERETQYF,TGCAGCGTCGAAGGAGGGCACGAGAGAGAGACCCAGTACTTC
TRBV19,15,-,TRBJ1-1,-,CASSILDSPLSEAFF,TGTGCCAGTAGTATCCTAGACAGCCCGCTATCTGAAGCTTTCTTT
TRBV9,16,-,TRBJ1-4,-,CASSPNQGFANEKLFF,TGTGCCAGCAGTCCAAATCAGGGTTTCGCTAATGAAAAACTGTTTTTT
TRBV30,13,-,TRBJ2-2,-,CAWEGGNTGELFF,TGTGCCTGGGAAGGGGGGAACACCGGGGAGCTGTTTTTT
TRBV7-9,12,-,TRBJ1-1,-,CASSLRGVEAFF,TGTGCCAGCAGCTTAAGGGGGGTTGAAGCTTTCTTT
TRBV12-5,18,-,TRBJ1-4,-,CASGLVRGSDSKPEKLFF,TGTGCTAGTGGTTTGGTAAGAGGAAGCGACAGCAAACCTGAAAAACTGTTTTTT
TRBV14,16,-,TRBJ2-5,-,CASSQETGLIQETQYF,TGTGCCAGCAGCCAAGAGACCGGGCTAATCCAAGAGACCCAGTACTTC
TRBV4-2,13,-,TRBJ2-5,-,CASSQGQQETQYF,TGTGCCAGCAGCCAAGGGCAGCAAGAGACCCAGTACTTC
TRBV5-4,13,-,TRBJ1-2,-,CASSLSSSRGYTF,TGTGCCAGCAGCTTGTCCAGCTCTCGGGGCTACACCTTC
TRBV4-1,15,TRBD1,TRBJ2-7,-,CASSQETGGRREQYF,TGCGCCAGCAGCCAAGAGACAGGGGGCCGGAGAGAGCAGTACTTC
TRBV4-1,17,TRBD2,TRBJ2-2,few,CASSHKTSGINTGELFF,TGCGCCAGCAGCCACAAGACTAGCGGGATAAACACCGGGGAGCTGTTTTTT
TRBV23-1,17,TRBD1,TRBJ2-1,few,CASSQSYPRQGYNEQFF,TGCGCCAGCAGTCAATCGTATCCCCGACAGGGCTACAATGAGCAGTTCTTC
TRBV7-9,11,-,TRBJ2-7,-,CASSISYEQYF,TGTGCCAGCAGCATCTCCTACGAGCAGTACTTC
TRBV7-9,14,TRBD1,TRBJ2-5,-,CASSSDRYQETQYF,TGTGCCAGCAGTTCGGACAGGTACCAAGAGACCCAGTACTTC
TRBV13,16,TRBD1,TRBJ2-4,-,CASSHRTGWGKNIQYF,TGTGCCAGCAGCCACCGGACAGGGTGGGGGAAAAACATTCAGTACTTC
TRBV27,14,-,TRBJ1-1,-,CASSFGWGFTEAFF,TGTGCCAGCAGTTTTGGGTGGGGCTTCACTGAAGCTTTCTTT
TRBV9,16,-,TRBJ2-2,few,CASSNPRGPNTGELFF,TGTGCCAGCAGCAACCCAAGGGGTCCGAACACCGGGGAGCTGTTTTTT
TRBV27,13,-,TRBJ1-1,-,CASTPGRGTEAFF,TGTGCCAGCACACCGGGGAGGGGCACTGAAGCTTTCTTT
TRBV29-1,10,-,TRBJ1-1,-,CSVGGREAFF,TGCAGCGTTGGGGGCAGGGAAGCTTTCTTT
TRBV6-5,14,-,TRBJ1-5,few,CASSPVFSNQPQHF,TGTGCCAGCAGCCCGGTTTTCTCGAATCAGCCCCAGCATTTT
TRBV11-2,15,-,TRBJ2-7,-,CASSSLGGILDEQYF,TGTGCCAGCAGCTCTTTAGGGGGAATACTGGACGAGCAGTACTTC
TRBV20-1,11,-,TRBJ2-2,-,CSAIWTGELFF,TGCAGTGCTATTTGGACCGGGGAGCTGTTTTTT
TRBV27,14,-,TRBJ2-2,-,CASPPWTSSGELFF,TGTGCCAGCCCTCCATGGACATCCTCCGGGGAGCTGTTTTTT